The clone carrying this T cell receptor beta chain was recorded once. TCRdb used MiXCR to reprocess the PCR reads, holding one entry per CDR3 protein. The data show approximately 77,000 distinct CDR3 sequences, 49% seen once. The data were taken from a study of CDR3 diversity in severe acne. This receptor was identified in a male donor with severe acne vulgaris. The sequencing sample was made of blood.

CDR3 sequence (DNA): TGTGCCAGCAAAGAGCTTAATGAAAAACTGTTTTTT. Translated: CASKELNEKLFF. This sequence joins TRBV28 and TRBJ1-4; D not certain. Trimming removed 7 bases from V and 4 bases from J, with 7 bases in between. The germline V gene encodes CDR1 MDHEN and CDR2 SYDVKM. CDR3 length: 12 residues.